This T cell receptor beta chain originates from a study of CD8+ T cells in alopecia areata. Overall study: Those patients who were treated received oral tofacitinib, which was given at 5 to 10 mg twice daily for moderate-to-severe alopecia areata.

The treatment is: oral pan-JAK inhibitor, 5-10 mg twice daily. From alopecia areata patients, lesional scalp punch biopsies and peripheral blood were collected. The CDR3 is 15 amino acids. J gave up 2 bases and V 4 bases, and 6 bases lay outside the gene matches. Germline values: CDR1 SGHAT, CDR2 FQNNGV. Extraction and reverse transcription of RNA yielded cDNA as the sequencing template. Generated by immunoSEQ multiplex PCR, the TCRdb table keeps only in-frame clones and is missing some. The data show about 4,500 clones, about 69% seen once. The source of this sequence is a human donor with alopecia areata. Sample: skin, taken at week 4, from a patient treated with tofacitinib. The chain couples TRBV11-2 to TRBJ2-5; 8 bases match TRBD1. The CDR3: CASSSTGTGQETQYF. The CDR3 region has the DNA TGTGCCAGCAGCTCCACCGGGACAGGACAAGAGACCCAGTACTTC.